The 25 T cell receptor beta chains below all came from one sample that was sequenced in a study of blood T cells in healthy people across ages. Next came a second PCR, run for about 6 to 12 cycles, which used a sample-barcoded 5' primer along with a J-beta primer mix. TCRdb analysed the 5' RACE reads with MiXCR anew, one entry per CDR3 protein. Among approximately 880,000 distinct CDR3 sequences listed, about 48% were seen once. Specimen: blood. These receptors were obtained from a man aged 25-45 years in good health.

This clonotype was counted between two and nine times. The gene calls are TRBV6-1 and TRBJ1-6; no reliable D call. Trimming removed 5 bases at V and 5 bases at J, with 13 bases between. The germline CDR1 and CDR2 sequences are MNHNS and SASEGT. This CDR3 has 15 residues. The CDR3 loop reads CASSQFGGNNSPLHF. The CDR3 bases are TGTGCCAGCAGTCAGTTCGGCGGGAATAATTCACCCCTCCACTTT.

The chain is built from TRBV4-1 and TRBJ2-3; D is unclear. V was clipped by 0 bases and J by 0 bases, with 7 bases between them. CDR3 size: 15 residues. Germline CDR1 and CDR2: MGHRA and YSYEKL. CDR3 amino acids: CASSQERASTDTQYF. The CDR3 region has the DNA TGCGCCAGCAGCCAAGAGAGAGCTAGCACAGATACGCAGTATTTT.

The chain links TRBV7-3 to TRBJ2-1; 12 bases agree with TRBD2. Germline trimming cut 5 bases from V and 7 bases from J; bases unmatched to any gene: 9. In germline, CDR1 is SGHTA, CDR2 FQGTGA. The CDR3 runs to 16 residues. In nucleotides, the CDR3 is TGTGCCAGCAGCGCTAGCGGGGGGGCGCGTCTAAATGAGCAGTTCTTC. Amino acid sequence: CASSASGGARLNEQFF.

This chain links TRBV21-1 with TRBJ1-2; TRBD1 is the table's D call, not checked against the DNA. TRBV21-1 counts as a pseudogene. The CDR3 consists of 16 residues. The CDR3 DNA reads TGTGCCGGCAGCAAAGGTCTCGGGACGCCTAACTATGGCTACACCTTC. Amino acids: CAGSKGLGTPNYGYTF.

This clonotype occurred a few times. The J gene is TRBJ1-5, the V gene TRBV7-8, with 9 bases that match TRBD1. V was clipped by 5 bases and J by 0 bases; unmatched bases: 8. This CDR3 has 17 residues. Germline V gives CDR1 SGHVS, CDR2 FQNEAQ. CDR3 sequence (DNA): TGTGCCAGCAGCCTACGGACAGGGGCATATAGCAATCAGCCCCAGCATTTT. Protein sequence: CASSLRTGAYSNQPQHF.

Only a few counts were recorded for this clonotype. The chain carries TRBV4-3 and TRBJ1-2; the D gene is possibly TRBD1 (5 bases). V was clipped by 0 bases and J by 4 bases, with 12 bases between them. This CDR3 region has 15 residues. Germline CDR1 is LGHNA and CDR2 is YSLEER. CDR3 bases: TGCGCCAGCAGCCAAGATCGTGGACAATCCTATGGCTACACCTTC. This sequence encodes CASSQDRGQSYGYTF.

This clonotype was observed a few times. The rearrangement uses TRBV12-3 or TRBV12-4 and TRBJ2-7, with unresolved D. The germline V and J ends were trimmed by 6 bases and 3 bases, with 12 bases remaining between them. The CDR3 runs to 13 residues. The CDR3 nucleotides read TGTGCCAGCAGGCAGGAGCCAAACTACGAGCAGTACTTC. It encodes CASRQEPNYEQYF.

The table lists this clonotype with a few counts. The V gene is TRBV5-1, the J gene TRBJ2-7; 7 bases are a match to TRBD1. This CDR3 contains 14 residues. Germline CDR1 SGHRS, CDR2 YFSETQ. The V and J ends lost 4 bases and 4 bases, in that order; junction bases with no gene match: 8. The CDR3, as DNA: TGCGCCAGCAGCCGGGACAGTGGGGGATACGAGCAGTACTTC. This translates into CASSRDSGGYEQYF.

V and J are TRBV5-1 and TRBJ2-3, with TRBD2 identical over 8 bases. Trimming at V came to 0 bases and at J to 2 bases, leaving 2 bases not matched to a gene. CDR1 is SGHRS, CDR2 YFSETQ, per germline. This CDR3 has 15 residues. The CDR3: CASSLDGRATDTQYF. DNA of the CDR3: TGCGCCAGCAGCTTGGACGGGAGGGCCACAGATACGCAGTATTTT.

This clonotype has just a few counts. A much larger clone differs by one base, so this may be a read error. The rearrangement uses TRBV7-2 and TRBJ1-1; TRBD1 matches at 8 bases. Per the germline V gene, CDR1 is SGHTA and CDR2 is FQGNSA. V trimming: 5 bases; J trimming: 10 bases; junction bases outside the gene matches: 9. This CDR3 spans 13 amino acids. The CDR3 here is CASSVGNRGGAFF. CDR3 nucleotide sequence: TGTGCCAGCAGCGTAGGGAACAGGGGGGGAGCTTTCTTT.

In this sample, this clonotype turned up a few times. The rearrangement links TRBV11-2 to TRBJ2-4; D unclear. The V end lost 1 base, the J end lost 9 bases, and 13 bases lay between the germline ends. The CDR3 length is 14 residues. Germline loops: CDR1 SGHAT, CDR2 FQNNGV. CDR3 region: CASSLGRGLAIQYF. The CDR3 DNA sequence: TGTGCCAGCAGCTTAGGTAGAGGCCTGGCCATTCAGTACTTC.

The chain employs TRBV6-5 and TRBJ1-2; D is perhaps TRBD1 (6 bases). Germline lookup yields CDR1 MNHEY and CDR2 SVGAGI. V lost 7 bases and J lost 3, with 18 bases in between. This CDR3 spans 15 amino acids. For the CDR3, the DNA is TGTGCCAGCACTCCACGGGGGGCGCAGGACTATGGCTACACCTTC. As protein: CASTPRGAQDYGYTF.

This sequence joins TRBV6-1 and TRBJ2-3, with D possibly matching TRBD1 (6 bases). The CDR3 extends over 12 amino acids. Germline V gene sequence: CDR1 MNHNS, CDR2 SASEGT. V lost 6 bases and J 8 bases, leaving 12 bases between the germline ends. The CDR3: CASRGAGATQYF. DNA of the CDR3: TGTGCCAGCAGGGGAGCAGGGGCTACGCAGTATTTT.

The CDR3 DNA follows: TGTGCCAGCAGTCGTTCTTCCTTCACAGATACGCAGTATTTT. Its protein is CASSRSSFTDTQYF. This chain connects TRBV5-7 to TRBJ2-3; D ambiguous. TRBV5-7 is placed among ORFs of uncertain function. With 5 bases removed from V and 2 bases from J, the gap between germline ends came to 12 bases. The CDR3 length is 14 residues.

This clonotype was observed at least ten times. The V gene is TRBV6-2 or TRBV6-3, the J gene TRBJ2-7, with D unresolved. The CDR3 is 12 residues long. Trimming shortened V by 7 bases and J by 4 bases, and 11 bases separated the two germline ends. Per the germline V gene, CDR1 is MNHEY and CDR2 is SVGEGT. The CDR3 coding sequence is TGTGCCAGCACCCTTCGTGGGTACGAGCAGTACTTC. It translates to CASTLRGYEQYF.

Many counts were recorded for this clonotype. V and J are TRBV6-5 and TRBJ2-1; tentatively, D is TRBD2 (5 bases). Between the trimmed V and J ends, which lost 9 bases and 3 bases, there was a span of 6 bases. CDR1 is MNHEY, CDR2 SVGAGI, per germline. This CDR3 has 11 residues. The CDR3 reads CASTSYNEQFF. The CDR3 DNA sequence: TGTGCCAGTACTAGCTACAATGAGCAGTTCTTC.

CDR3 nucleotide sequence: TGTGCCAGCAGCGCGGCTGACAGGGGCGCCTATGGCTACACCTTC. It codes for CASSAADRGAYGYTF. V and J are TRBV11-3 and TRBJ1-2; 8 positions match TRBD1. CDR1 and CDR2 from the germline V gene are SGHNT and YENEEA. The CDR3 loop spans 15 amino acids. J was trimmed by 4 bases and V by 5 bases; bases with no gene match: 9.

This clonotype was counted a few times. The rearrangement links TRBV29-1 to TRBJ2-1; no clear D gene. CDR3 length: 12 residues. V dropped 3 bases and J dropped 3 bases, with 6 bases sitting between them. From germline, CDR1 is SQVTM and CDR2 ANQGSEA. Here the CDR3 DNA reads TGCAGCGTTGACGACGGCTACAATGAGCAGTTCTTC. It is translated as CSVDDGYNEQFF.

The chain links TRBV20-1 to TRBJ2-5, with no clear D. V gave up 5 bases and J gave up 5 bases, with 12 bases separating them. This CDR3 is built from 12 residues. Per germline, CDR1 DFQATT and CDR2 SNEGSKA (reference sequence). CDR3: CSASSRQETQYF. The CDR3 DNA is TGCAGTGCTTCCTCACGCCAGGAGACCCAGTACTTC.

This clonotype was observed a few times. The chain has TRBV5-1 and TRBJ2-5; D is possibly TRBD1 (6 bases). The CDR3 is made up of 18 amino acids. The germline V and J ends were trimmed by 2 bases and 2 bases, with 22 bases remaining between them. Germline V gene lookup returns CDR1 SGHRS and CDR2 YFSETQ. In DNA, the CDR3 is TGCGCCAGCAGCTTCGGACAGCGATTTGGGCTGAAACAAGAGACCCAGTACTTC. Translated: CASSFGQRFGLKQETQYF.

The chain combines TRBV29-1 with TRBJ2-7; 7 bases are shared with TRBD1. CDR1 and CDR2 (germline): SQVTM, ANQGSEA. Unmatched junction bases numbered 9, after V lost 2 bases and J lost 2 bases. The CDR3 consists of 15 residues. Written as DNA, the CDR3 is TGCAGCGTTGAAACAATAATGCAGGGGGCCTACGAGCAGTACTTC. This codes for CSVETIMQGAYEQYF.

As for this clonotype: This may come from a read error, since a much larger clone is one base off. This chain uses TRBV12-3 or TRBV12-4 with TRBJ2-1, with a tentative D call TRBD2 (5 bases). This CDR3 has 14 residues. The CDR3 is CTSSFRGAGHEQFF. The CDR3, as DNA: TGTACCAGCAGTTTTCGCGGTGCGGGCCATGAGCAGTTCTTC.

The chain carries TRBV6-5 and TRBJ1-2; weak D call: TRBD1 (6 bases). Trimming pared 2 bases from V and 3 bases from J, leaving 10 bases between. Germline V gene data show CDR1 as MNHEY and CDR2 as SVGAGI. CDR3 length: 14 amino acids. The DNA for the CDR3 is TGTGCCAGCAGTTACGTGGGGGGCTACTATGGCTACACCTTC. Translated, it gives CASSYVGGYYGYTF.

This clonotype was seen a few times. The chain is built from TRBV20-1 and TRBJ2-7; 10 nucleotides align to TRBD1. The CDR3 length is 17 residues. CDR1 is DFQATT, CDR2 SNEGSKA, per germline (reference sequence). The junction had 10 bases not matched to a gene; V was cut back by 0 bases and J by 2 bases. The CDR3 sequence is CSARDGWGTGDPYEQYF. In DNA, the CDR3 is TGCAGTGCTAGAGATGGCTGGGGGACAGGGGACCCCTACGAGCAGTACTTC.

The chain employs TRBV25-1 and TRBJ2-4, with D possibly TRBD1 on 5 matching bases. Germline CDR1 is MGHDK and CDR2 is SYGVNS. The CDR3 runs 13 residues. V gave up 10 bases and J gave up 6 bases, with 16 bases separating them. The CDR3 DNA is TGTGCCATCCCCCAAGGGGCAGGAAACATTCAGTACTTC. This translates into CAIPQGAGNIQYF. Variable domain in full (rest from reference TRBV25-1 and TRBJ2-4): EADIYQTPRYLVIGTGKKITLECSQTMGHDKMYWYQQDPGMELHLIHYSYGVNSTEKGDLSSESTVSRIRTEHFPLTLESARPSHTSQYLCAIPQGAGNIQYFGAGTRLSVL.